This T cell receptor beta chain was retrieved from a study of T-cell reconstitution after alpha-beta-depleted transplantation in children (dated by TCRdb to about 2016). For the study in its entirety: The study quantitatively tracked T-cell immune reconstitution after TCRalphabeta/CD19-depleted allogeneic hematopoietic cell transplantation in children using TCR repertoire profiling. The paper as a whole reports these results and caveats: The high TCRbeta diversity at day 60 in some patients was ascribed to recipient T cells and intrathymic progenitors that had survived conditioning. The frequencies of hyperexpanded clones fell over the following months, and after one year, T-cell counts and TCRbeta diversity were mostly attributed to newly produced T cells. The apparently early recovery of alphabetaT-cell counts about two months after transplant reportedly depended on only several hundred rapidly expanded clones that came from non-depleted graft cells.

A remark on this clonotype: The antigen this receptor binds is unknown. No base-level quality is on record; no much larger clone is a single base apart.

Including cysteine and phenylalanine, the CDR3 has 15 amino acids. The CDR3 DNA has 45 bases and is translated from base 1. From V the trimming removes 3 bases and from J it removes 5 bases, while the gene matches leave 7 bases of the junction unaccounted for. Receptor amplification or capture employed PCR. TCRdb shows the sequencer as Illumina HiSeq 2500. To normalize quantification of the TCRbeta repertoire, the TCR libraries were built with molecular barcoding that relied on unique molecular identifiers. In TCRdb, the public reads were trimmed at Q25 with fastp and aligned with MiXCR, with productive beta chains retained. Rows matching on CDR3 protein sequence are summarized as one entry with the most common DNA and genes. The sample table holds 800,000 to 1,000,000 distinct CDR3 sequences, of which about 29% were seen once. Roughly 31% of the sample comes from the top ten. The intended sense of this specimen's treatment or condition label: allogeneic hematopoietic cell transplantation with graft depleted of TCRalphabeta T cells and CD19 B cells. The children who served as transplant recipients had been given grafts of TCRalphabeta/CD19-depleted allogeneic hematopoietic cells.

The receptor chain draws on TRBV12-3 or TRBV12-4 and TRBJ2-5; 9 central nucleotides agree with TRBD1. This clonotype was obtained from a boy under three years old who had a stem cell transplant for SCID, so the T cells may come from the graft donor. The material was PBMCs, mostly from graft donor cells, obtained 360 days after TCRalphabeta/CD19-depleted stem cell transplant. The bases read TGTGCCAGCAGTTTGGGGACAGGGTACGCGGAGACCCAGTACTTC. Translated, this is CASSLGTGYAETQYF.